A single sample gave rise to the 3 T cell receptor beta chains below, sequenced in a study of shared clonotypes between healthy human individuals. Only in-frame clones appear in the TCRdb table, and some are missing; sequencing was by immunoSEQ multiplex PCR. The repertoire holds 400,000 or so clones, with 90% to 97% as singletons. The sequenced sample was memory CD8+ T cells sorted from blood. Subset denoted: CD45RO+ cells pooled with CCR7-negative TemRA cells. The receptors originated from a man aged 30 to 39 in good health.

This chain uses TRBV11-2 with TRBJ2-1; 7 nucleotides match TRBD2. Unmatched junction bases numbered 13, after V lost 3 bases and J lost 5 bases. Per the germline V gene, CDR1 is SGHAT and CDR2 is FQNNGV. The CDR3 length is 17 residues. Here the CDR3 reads CASSFGTAGVADNEQFF. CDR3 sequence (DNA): TGTGCCAGCAGCTTTGGAACTGCGGGAGTCGCTGACAATGAGCAGTTCTTC.

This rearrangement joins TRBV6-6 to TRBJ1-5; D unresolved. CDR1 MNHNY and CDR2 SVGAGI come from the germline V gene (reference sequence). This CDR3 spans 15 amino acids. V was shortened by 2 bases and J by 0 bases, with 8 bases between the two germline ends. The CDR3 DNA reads TGTGCCAGCAGTTACATACACGCTAGCAATCAGCCCCAGCATTTT. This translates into CASSYIHASNQPQHF.

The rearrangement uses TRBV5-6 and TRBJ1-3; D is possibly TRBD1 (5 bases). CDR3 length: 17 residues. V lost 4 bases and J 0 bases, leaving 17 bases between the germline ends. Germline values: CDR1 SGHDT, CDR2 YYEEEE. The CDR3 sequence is CASSPPLGRGSGNTIYF. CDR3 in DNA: TGTGCCAGCAGCCCACCTCTGGGACGGGGCTCTGGAAACACCATATATTTT.